This T cell receptor beta chain was obtained from a study of blood T cell repertoires in COVID-19. In the source study's methods: Nucleated cell number was recorded as an estimate derived from reference gene primer amplification. Data came from immunoSEQ multiplex PCR; TCRdb stores just in-frame clones and leaves some out. The DNA gave D and trimming, while V, J and clone size come from that table. The profile covers 400,000 to 450,000 clones, with about 91% appearing a single time and 1.5% to 1.9% taken by the ten largest. CDR3 length: 15 amino acids. The V and J ends lost 2 bases and 1 base respectively, with 10 bases between them. Germline CDR1 and CDR2: KGHDR and SFDVKD.

The sequenced sample consisted of peripheral blood. The clonotype comes from a woman between 35 and 50 years old with COVID-19, enrolled during active disease. V is TRBV24-1 and J is TRBJ1-1; TRBD1 might be the D (5 bases). DNA for the CDR3: TGTGCCACCAGTGATTCGGGCGGGGGGAACACTGAAGCTTTCTTT. It yields the protein CATSDSGGGNTEAFF.